This section outlines one T cell receptor (beta chain) sequence together with its context. The antigen is not known. This CDR3 region has 13 residues. The V and J ends lost 3 bases and 5 bases respectively, with 10 bases between them. The germline V gene encodes CDR1 SGHTA and CDR2 FQGTGA. The method was immunoSEQ multiplex PCR; TCRdb's version includes in-frame clones alone and lacks a portion of them. This sample has tens of thousands of clones; more than 65% occur once, and the top ten carry under 6%. Sequencing followed a ViraFEST assay step that expanded antigen-specific CD4+ T cells with viral peptide pools. After roughly 11 days in culture, the CD4+ T cells were isolated. PCR confirmed that the person was infected with SARS-CoV-2 between March and December 2020. Wells of around 2 million PBMC each were grown with about 9.5 IU/ml IL-2 and approximately 10 ug/ml peptides. These data come from a study of vaccination effects on CD4 cells after COVID-19.

The source is a human donor who had a prior SARS-CoV-2 infection. The chain joins TRBV7-3 to TRBJ1-1; tentatively, D is TRBD1 (5 bases). The material sequenced was CD4+ T cells from PBMCs cultured with HIV peptides, taken before COVID-19 vaccination. Subset denoted: HIV-1 Nef peptide pool negative control/reference culture. For the CDR3, the DNA is TGTGCCAGCAGCTTTCAGGGAGAAACTGAAGCTTTCTTT. This gives the protein CASSFQGETEAFF.